These T cell receptor beta chains were read from a single sample in a study of human T cells and chemical hapten exposure. TCRdb reanalysed the RACE reads using MiXCR and keeps one entry per CDR3 protein. This table has about 130,000 distinct CDR3 sequences, 9% to 10% appearing once. Sequences were obtained from whole blood. Receptor source: a male donor in good health. Some clones in this sample may be carry-over from other donors' samples. CDR3s include the opening cysteine and the closing phenylalanine or tryptophan.

V: TRBV11-2
J: TRBJ1-1
CDR3: CASSLRAVDIEAFF

V: TRBV12-2
J: TRBJ2-7
CDR3: CASRRRTLDYEQYF

V: TRBV7-9
J: TRBJ1-1
CDR3: CASSSKGPADTEAFF

V: TRBV7-4
J: TRBJ1-2
CDR3: CASILRGPISGDNYGYTF

V: TRBV6-5
J: TRBJ1-3
CDR3: CASSSVDSGNTIYF

V: TRBV29-1
J: TRBJ2-3
CDR3: CSVEPGRDTDTQYF

V: TRBV20-1
J: TRBJ2-1
CDR3: CSARADGQGSYNEQFF

V: TRBV10-3
J: TRBJ2-6
CDR3: CAISDVDFSGANVLTF

V: TRBV12-3/TRBV12-4
J: TRBJ2-7
CDR3: CASRTLGGEQYF

V: TRBV7-9
J: TRBJ2-7
CDR3: CASSRPGAYEQYF

V: TRBV20-1
J: TRBJ2-7
CDR3: CSAWTGAYEQYF

V: TRBV6-1
J: TRBJ2-1
CDR3: CASSEGNYNEQFF

V: TRBV20-1
J: TRBJ2-7
CDR3: CSAPGQETYEQYF

V: TRBV5-6
J: TRBJ2-3
CDR3: CASNRVGGATDTQYF

V: TRBV12-3/TRBV12-4
J: TRBJ2-7
CDR3: CASSFQEYEQYF

V: TRBV12-5
J: TRBJ1-5
CDR3: CASGTGQLYSNQPQHF

V: TRBV7-9
J: TRBJ2-2
CDR3: CASCPWGGLGGELFF

V: TRBV6-1
J: TRBJ2-7
CDR3: CASQRGGAYEQYF

V: TRBV12-5
J: TRBJ2-1
CDR3: CASGFTSAPPAGESNEQFF

V: TRBV10-1
J: TRBJ2-7
CDR3: CASSEGNEQYF

V: TRBV7-9
J: TRBJ2-1
CDR3: CASSSGQTSSYNEQFF

V: TRBV14
J: TRBJ1-2
CDR3: CASSHVQDGYTF

V: TRBV6-2/TRBV6-3
J: TRBJ2-3
CDR3: CASSQRGPDTQYF

V: TRBV14
J: TRBJ1-4
CDR3: CASSRLTDSGGEKLFF

V: TRBV4-1
J: TRBJ2-2
CDR3: CASSQERLAVNTGELFF

V: TRBV7-9
J: TRBJ2-7
CDR3: CASSLGGTASYEQYF

V: TRBV14
J: TRBJ1-6
CDR3: CASRPTGAAYNSPLHF

V: TRBV6-1
J: TRBJ1-3
CDR3: CASRPPGPGGGNTIYF

V: TRBV5-4
J: TRBJ2-3
CDR3: CASSFFTGATDTQYF

V: TRBV12-3/TRBV12-4
J: TRBJ2-2
CDR3: CASKPQGASGELFF

V: TRBV27
J: TRBJ2-6
CDR3: CASSFHRDLTSGANVLTF

V: TRBV18
J: TRBJ2-2
CDR3: CASSRGRATNTGELFF

V: TRBV6-5
J: TRBJ1-5
CDR3: CASSYSSRANQPQHF

V: TRBV10-1
J: TRBJ2-7
CDR3: CASSDRYEQYF

V: TRBV6-2/TRBV6-3
J: TRBJ2-6
CDR3: CASSYPFRTSGANVLTF

V: TRBV23-1
J: TRBJ2-1
CDR3: CASSQSSAGGRSYNEQFF

V: TRBV7-2
J: TRBJ1-1
CDR3: CASSPRHTEAFF

V: TRBV11-2
J: TRBJ2-3
CDR3: CASSSEFGQYF

V: TRBV5-1
J: TRBJ1-1
CDR3: CASSLALTGMNTEAFF

V: TRBV6-5
J: TRBJ1-5
CDR3: CASSSVSNQPQHF

V: TRBV6-5
J: TRBJ1-1
CDR3: CASTEGSGGTEAFF

V: TRBV12-3/TRBV12-4
J: TRBJ1-4
CDR3: CASSSGTDEKLFF

V: TRBV3-1
J: TRBJ2-7
CDR3: CASSPRQRRAFDEQYF

V: TRBV5-1
J: TRBJ2-3
CDR3: CASSPTSGRPYTQYF

V: TRBV15
J: TRBJ2-7
CDR3: CATSWAKSSYEQYF